The 12 T cell receptor beta chains below were found in one sample sequenced in a study of metastatic and nonmetastatic thyroid tumors. TCRdb re-called the PCR reads through MiXCR. Altogether 22,000 or so clones are present, 9.5% to 12% being singletons, with the ten largest covering 25% to 35%. Thyroid surgery took place with no prior treatment in any patient. Sequenced material: blood. The source is a female donor with papillary thyroid cancer or a benign thyroid nodule (not recorded which). Some clones in this sample may be carry-over from other donors' samples.

For this clone: The junction does not match germline at one end; this may be a read error. Here the CDR3 DNA reads TGTGCTAGCAGTTTAAACCCTTGTGCAGGGCAAGAGCAGTACTTC. Translated, it gives CASSLNPCAGQEQYF. The chain uses TRBV12-3 or TRBV12-4 and TRBJ2-7, with a possible D match to TRBD1 (5 bases). This CDR3 contains 15 residues.

Many counts were recorded for this clone. The rearrangement joins TRBV9 to TRBJ1-5; D is perhaps TRBD1 (6 bases). Per germline, CDR1 SGDLS and CDR2 YYNGEE. CDR3 size: 15 residues. V dropped 2 bases and J dropped 3 bases, with 12 bases sitting between them. The CDR3 reads CASSVGRGPNQPQHF. The CDR3 DNA follows: TGTGCCAGCAGCGTGGGCAGGGGACCCAATCAGCCCCAGCATTTT.

In the case of this clone: Sequence at one end of the junction differs from germline and may be a read error. The chain employs TRBV6-1 and TRBJ2-2, with 7 bases identical to TRBD1. Germline CDR1 is MNHNS and CDR2 is SASEGT. This CDR3 is 14 amino acids long. The CDR3 nucleotides read TGTGCCAGCCAGGGGGTCTTGAACACCGGGGATCTGTTTTTT. Its protein product is CASQGVLNTGDLFF.

This clone occurred many times. The chain has TRBV6-6 and TRBJ1-1; 10 positions agree with TRBD1. Germline CDR1 and CDR2: MNHNY and SVGAGI (reference sequence). CDR3 length: 15 amino acids. With V trimmed by 2 bases and J by 4 bases, 4 bases remained unmatched. Here the CDR3 DNA reads TGTGCCAGCAGTTACGTCGGGACAGGGGTCACTGAAGCTTTCTTT. Its translation: CASSYVGTGVTEAFF.

This rearrangement joins TRBV28 to TRBJ2-7, with TRBD1 matching over 9 bases. Germline V gene lookup returns CDR1 MDHEN and CDR2 SYDVKM. V was pared by 7 bases and J by 1 base, with 5 bases of the junction left unmatched. This CDR3 is 14 amino acids long. The DNA of the CDR3 is TGTGCCAGCACCCTGGACAGGGGATCCTACGAGCAGTACTTC. Translated: CASTLDRGSYEQYF.

This clone appeared many times. This chain links TRBV20-1 with TRBJ1-5; D is unclear. This CDR3 contains 14 residues. Germline CDR1 and CDR2: DFQATT and SNEGSKA (reference sequence). V lost 1 base to trimming and J lost 0 bases, with 7 bases between them. CDR3 in DNA: TGCAGTGCTAGAGTAGGGAGTAGCAATCAGCCCCAGCATTTT. Translating it yields CSARVGSSNQPQHF.

At least ten counts were recorded for this clone. The chain combines TRBV10-2 with TRBJ2-7, with 7 bases identical to TRBD2. Trimming at V came to 2 bases and at J to 2 bases, leaving 3 bases not matched to a gene. This CDR3 spans 14 amino acids. Germline lookup yields CDR1 WSHSY and CDR2 SAAADI. DNA of the CDR3: TGCGCCAGCAGTGAGGGGGGAGGGCCCTACGAGCAGTACTTC. Amino acid sequence: CASSEGGGPYEQYF.

By proportion, this clone is medium-sized (0.01 to 0.1%). This chain uses TRBV28 with TRBJ2-7; 9 nucleotides line up with TRBD2. Germline V gene sequence: CDR1 MDHEN, CDR2 SYDVKM. The CDR3 consists of 17 residues. V trimming: 3 bases; J trimming: 3 bases; junction bases outside the gene matches: 12. The CDR3 coding sequence is TGTGCCAGCAGTTTCTTGAGTGGGGCTAGCGGGATCTACGAGCAGTACTTC. It translates to CASSFLSGASGIYEQYF.

Comment on this clone: A much larger clone lies one base from this, so it may be a read error. Within the sample, other DNA sequences also encode this same CDR3. The rearrangement links TRBV19 to TRBJ2-3; possible D gene TRBD1, 5 bases. The V gene's germline CDR1 is LNHDA and CDR2 SQIVND (reference sequence). Trimming pared 10 bases from V and 0 bases from J, leaving 14 bases between. The CDR3 length is 14 residues. The CDR3 nucleotides are TGTGCCACCGAAGGGGTCGGGAGCACAGATACGCAGTATTTT. It is translated as CATEGVGSTDTQYF.

The chain couples TRBV28 to TRBJ2-3; 13 bases match TRBD2. This CDR3 comprises 17 residues. V was clipped by 4 bases and J by 12 bases; unmatched bases: 16. CDR1 MDHEN and CDR2 SYDVKM come from the germline V gene. In DNA form, the CDR3 reads TGTGCCAGCAGTTCACCGACTAGCGGGAGGAACACAGATGCACAGTATTTT. Encoded protein: CASSSPTSGRNTDAQYF. Full variable domain (missing parts from reference TRBV28 and TRBJ2-3): DVKVTQSSRYLVKRTGEKVFLECVQDMDHENMFWYRQDPGLGLRLIYFSYDVKMKEKGDIPEGYSVSREKKERFSLILESASTNQTSMYLCASSSPTSGRNTDAQYFGPGTRLTVL.

This clone was seen repeatedly, ten times or more. Other DNA sequences in the same sample also yield this CDR3. The CDR3 loop is CSVEGNSGSPQFF. The CDR3 DNA reads TGCAGCGTTGAAGGGAATAGCGGGAGCCCTCAGTTCTTC. This chain connects TRBV29-1 to TRBJ2-1, with 9 nucleotides matching TRBD2. The CDR3 loop spans 13 amino acids. The V gene's germline CDR1 is SQVTM and CDR2 ANQGSEA. V lost 1 base to trimming and J lost 13 bases; unmatched junction nucleotides: 8.

This clone was detected many times. The chain couples TRBV28 to TRBJ2-3, with 8 bases matching TRBD2. The length of the CDR3 is 20 residues. Germline V gives CDR1 MDHEN, CDR2 SYDVKM. V lost 3 bases and J lost 0; bases outside the gene matches: 17. The CDR3: CASSLEPGAGAGASTDTQYF. In DNA form, the CDR3 reads TGTGCCAGCAGTTTGGAGCCAGGGGCCGGAGCGGGAGCGAGCACAGATACGCAGTATTTT.